What follows are 27 T cell receptor beta chains derived from one specimen sequenced in a study of CD8+ T cells in alopecia areata. Sequencing relied on a cDNA template that was reverse transcribed from extracted RNA. Assay used: immunoSEQ multiplex PCR; TCRdb lists only in-frame clones, some missing. The repertoire holds 120,000 or so clones, with less than 50% as singletons. The specimen was NKG2D-low CD8+ T cells sorted from blood. The source of these receptors is a human donor with alopecia areata.

The rearrangement uses TRBV6-5 and TRBJ2-5; possibly TRBD1 or TRBD2 for D (6 bases each). Trimming shortened V by 2 bases and J by 13 bases, and 14 bases separated the two germline ends. Germline V gene data show CDR1 as MNHEY and CDR2 as SVGAGI. The CDR3 runs 12 residues. As DNA, the CDR3 is TGTGCCAGCAGTTACGACGGGGGCTATATGTACTTC. The encoded protein is CASSYDGGYMYF.

The rearrangement joins TRBV4-1 to TRBJ2-3, with no clear D. With 5 bases removed from V and 6 bases from J, the gap between germline ends came to 6 bases. Looked up from germline, CDR1 is MGHRA and CDR2 is YSYEKL. This CDR3 has 11 amino acids. The CDR3 region is CASSGGDTQYF. CDR3 nucleotide sequence: TGCGCCAGCAGCGGTGGTGATACGCAGTATTTT.

This clone was picked up a small number of times. This chain's CDR3 is CSVEGASGTGSREQYF. CDR3 DNA: TGCAGCGTGGAGGGGGCTAGCGGGACAGGATCGAGGGAGCAGTACTTC. V usage is TRBV29-1 and J usage is TRBJ2-7, with TRBD2 as a possible D gene (9 bases). The CDR3 sequence is 16 residues long. The V gene's germline CDR1 is SQVTM and CDR2 ANQGSEA. V was shortened by 6 bases and J by 7 bases, with 28 bases between the two germline ends.

The CDR3: CSVDKYDGYTF. CDR3 coding DNA: TGCAGCGTTGATAAGTATGATGGCTACACCTTC. V gene TRBV29-1 combines with J gene TRBJ1-2, with D hard to call. Germline-derived CDR1 and CDR2 are SQVTM and ANQGSEA. This CDR3 has 11 amino acids. V lost 3 bases, J lost 6 bases, and 8 bases lay in between. Full variable domain (rest looked up from reference TRBV29-1 and TRBJ1-2): SAVISQKPSRDICQRGTSLTIQCQVDSQVTMMFWYRQQPGQSLTLIATANQGSEATYESGFVIDKFPISRPNLTFSTLTVSNMSPEDSSIYLCSVDKYDGYTFGSGTRLTVV.

This clone was seen just once. The genes are TRBV27 and TRBJ2-3, with D perhaps TRBD1 (6 bases). Germline V CDR1 and CDR2: MNHEY, SMNVEV (reference sequence). The CDR3 runs to 13 residues. Trimming shortened V by 5 bases and J by 0 bases, and 6 bases separated the two germline ends. CDR3 region: CASSTGSTDTQYF. The CDR3 nucleotides read TGTGCCAGCAGTACAGGGAGCACAGATACGCAGTATTTT.

This clone was seen once. This chain uses TRBV2 with TRBJ1-6; D gene uncertain. The CDR3 is made up of 10 amino acids. V gave up 6 bases and J gave up 9 bases, with 3 bases separating them. Germline values: CDR1 SNHLY, CDR2 FYNNEI. Here the CDR3 reads CASRGSPLHF. CDR3 sequence (DNA): TGTGCCAGCAGGGGTTCACCCCTCCACTTT.

The V gene is TRBV30, the J gene TRBJ1-1; possibly TRBD1 for D (5 bases). The germline V gene encodes CDR1 GTSNPN and CDR2 SVGIG (reference sequence). V dropped 0 bases and J dropped 6 bases, with 14 bases sitting between them. There are 14 residues in the CDR3. The CDR3 spells CAWSVSKGLSEAFF. CDR3 nucleotide sequence: TGTGCCTGGAGTGTATCGAAGGGGTTATCTGAAGCTTTCTTT.

V gene TRBV5-1 combines with J gene TRBJ2-7, with D unclear. The germline gives CDR1 SGHRS, CDR2 YFSETQ. With 0 bases removed from V and 0 bases from J, the gap between germline ends came to 13 bases. The CDR3 contains 16 residues. Here the CDR3 reads CASSLAGQPSSYEQYF. The CDR3 nucleotides read TGCGCCAGCAGCTTGGCGGGTCAGCCGAGCTCCTACGAGCAGTACTTC.

The chain links TRBV27 to TRBJ2-3, with TRBD1 as a possible D gene (7 bases). Trimming stripped 2 bases from V and 3 bases from J, with 12 bases between. The CDR3 consists of 15 residues. Germline V gene data show CDR1 as MNHEY and CDR2 as SMNVEV (reference sequence). The CDR3 here is CASSLRAGGTDTQYF. CDR3 DNA: TGTGCCAGCAGTTTAAGGGCAGGGGGGACAGATACGCAGTATTTT.

The rearrangement uses TRBV27 and TRBJ2-5; D is undetermined. This CDR3 comprises 14 residues. CDR1 is MNHEY and CDR2 is SMNVEV in the germline V gene (reference sequence). The ends were cut back, 5 bases at V and 2 bases at J, with 12 bases in the middle. The CDR3 here is CASSPWAGQETQYF. The CDR3 nucleotides read TGTGCCAGCAGTCCCTGGGCCGGACAAGAGACCCAGTACTTC.

This chain connects TRBV7-6 to TRBJ2-3; D is perhaps TRBD2 (5 bases). The CDR3 contains 14 residues. V lost 5 bases and J 3 bases, leaving 12 bases between the germline ends. Germline CDR1 reads SGHVS; CDR2 reads FNYEAQ. This CDR3 is CASSRAVRTDTQYF. The CDR3 DNA is TGTGCCAGCAGCCGAGCGGTTAGGACAGATACGCAGTATTTT. Filled out from reference TRBV7-6 and TRBJ2-3, the complete variable domain reads GAGVSQSPRYKVTKRGQDVALRCDPISGHVSLYWYRQALGQGPEFLTYFNYEAQQDKSGLPNDRFSAERPEGSISTLTIQRTEQRDSAMYRCASSRAVRTDTQYFGPGTRLTVL.

This clone came up a few times. This rearrangement joins TRBV23-1 to TRBJ2-3; 7 bases are shared with TRBD1. TRBV23-1 is placed among ORFs of uncertain function. V was clipped by 9 bases and J by 4 bases; unmatched bases: 16. CDR3 length: 16 amino acids. CDR3 sequence reads: CARGVRGRTSPDTQYF. In nucleotides, the CDR3 is TGCGCCAGGGGAGTTAGGGGGCGCACGTCCCCAGATACGCAGTATTTT.

V gene TRBV29-1 combines with J gene TRBJ2-7, with a weak D call TRBD2 (6 bases). The length of the CDR3 is 15 residues. Germline V CDR1 and CDR2: SQVTM, ANQGSEA. V lost 4 bases, J lost 4 bases, and 20 bases lay in between. Here the CDR3 reads CSVVWQVGGGYEQYF. The CDR3 nucleotides are TGCAGCGTTGTTTGGCAGGTGGGAGGAGGATACGAGCAGTACTTC.

This clone was found a few times. The CDR3 region has the DNA TGTGCCAGCAGCTTGGGTCGCTTCGGGGGCCTTGGGGCCAACGTCCTGACTTTC. It translates to CASSLGRFGGLGANVLTF. This rearrangement joins TRBV5-6 to TRBJ2-6, with D perhaps being TRBD1 or TRBD2 (6 bases each). V gave up 0 bases and J gave up 3 bases, with 16 bases separating them. There are 18 residues in the CDR3. CDR1 SGHDT and CDR2 YYEEEE come from the germline V gene.

This clone was seen a handful of times. The chain employs TRBV4-1 and TRBJ2-1; 11 positions agree with TRBD2. With 6 bases clipped from V and 5 bases from J, the junction kept 3 bases outside the gene matches. The CDR3 has 14 residues. Per germline, CDR1 MGHRA and CDR2 YSYEKL. The CDR3 DNA follows: TGCGCCAGCAGTCGACTAGCGGGGAACAATGAGCAGTTCTTC. Translation: CASSRLAGNNEQFF.

The V call is TRBV30, the J call TRBJ2-2; unclear D gene. Germline CDR1 and CDR2: GTSNPN and SVGIG (reference sequence). This CDR3 is 13 amino acids long. Between the trimmed V and J ends, which lost 6 bases and 0 bases, there was a span of 8 bases. Written as DNA, the CDR3 is TGTGCCTGTAGACTGGCGAACACCGGGGAGCTGTTTTTT. It codes for CACRLANTGELFF. Full variable domain (remainder filled in from reference TRBV30 and TRBJ2-2): SQTIHQWPATLVQPVGSPLSLECTVEGTSNPNLYWYRQAAGRGLQLLFYSVGIGQISSEVPQNLSASRPQDRQFILSSKKLLLSDSGFYLCACRLANTGELFFGEGSRLTVL.

The chain recombines TRBV7-8 with TRBJ2-1; a possible D gene is TRBD2 (5 bases). The V and J ends lost 5 bases and 10 bases respectively, with 15 bases between them. Germline assignment: CDR1 SGHVS and CDR2 FQNEAQ. This CDR3 comprises 13 residues. This CDR3 reads CASSTGETSEQFF. CDR3 sequence (DNA): TGTGCCAGCAGCACCGGGGAAACATCCGAGCAGTTCTTC. The variable domain in full, completed from reference TRBV7-8 and TRBJ2-1, reads GAGVSQSPRYKVAKRGQDVALRCDPISGHVSLFWYQQALGQGPEFLTYFQNEAQLDKSGLPSDRFFAERPEGSVSTLKIQRTQQEDSAVYLCASSTGETSEQFFGPGTRLTVL.

This clone has only a few counts. V gene TRBV19 combines with J gene TRBJ2-3; no firm D call. The germline V and J ends were trimmed by 5 bases and 0 bases, with 6 bases remaining between them. Germline assignment: CDR1 LNHDA and CDR2 SQIVND (reference sequence). This CDR3 is built from 13 residues. The CDR3 here is CASSGHSTDTQYF. The DNA of the CDR3 is TGTGCCAGTAGTGGCCATAGCACAGATACGCAGTATTTT.

As concerns this clone: Within the sample, other DNA sequences also encode this same CDR3. The V and J genes are TRBV30 and TRBJ2-7, with D uncertain. V lost 2 bases, J lost 3 bases, and 5 bases lay in between. Per the germline V gene, CDR1 is GTSNPN and CDR2 is SVGIG (reference sequence). The CDR3 covers 11 residues. CDR3 sequence: CAWSTGYEQYF. CDR3 in DNA: TGTGCCTGGAGTACGGGCTACGAGCAGTACTTC.

The CDR3 region has the DNA TGTGCCAGCAGCTCTCTGGGTGGGGACAGGTCACCCTACGAGCAGTACTTC. Amino acid sequence: CASSSLGGDRSPYEQYF. This chain uses TRBV7-9 with TRBJ2-7, with 8 bases identical to TRBD1. Looked up from germline, CDR1 is SEHNR and CDR2 is FQNEAQ (reference sequence). V trimming: 4 bases; J trimming: 2 bases; junction bases outside the gene matches: 13. This CDR3 contains 17 residues.

This clone was picked up a small number of times. This chain joins TRBV9 and TRBJ2-7, with D possibly matching TRBD1 (6 bases). The germline V gene has CDR1 SGDLS and CDR2 YYNGEE. V lost 3 bases, J lost 7 bases, and 11 bases lay in between. The CDR3 extends over 12 amino acids. In DNA, the CDR3 is TGTGCCAGCAGCGGCCAGGGGAAAGAGCAGTACTTC. It codes for CASSGQGKEQYF.

The gene calls are TRBV30 and TRBJ1-5; no clear D. CDR3 length equals 13 residues. Germline V gene data show CDR1 as GTSNPN and CDR2 as SVGIG (reference sequence). Trimming left V 0 bases short and J 6 bases short, with 9 bases between. The CDR3 DNA sequence: TGTGCCTGGAGTGTACAAGGAGTTCAGCCCCAGCATTTT. Its translation is CAWSVQGVQPQHF.

The V and J genes are TRBV7-8 and TRBJ1-5; D uncertain. The CDR3 has 12 amino acids. Germline V gene sequence: CDR1 SGHVS, CDR2 FQNEAQ. Trimming took 1 base from V and 5 from J, leaving 3 bases between them. The CDR3 DNA reads as TGTGCCAGCAGCTTAGTCGATCAGCCCCAGCATTTT. Its protein is CASSLVDQPQHF.

The chain employs TRBV28 and TRBJ2-7; maybe TRBD2 (5 bases). The CDR3 has 14 amino acids. Trimming removed 3 bases from V and 3 bases from J, with 12 bases in between. CDR1 and CDR2 from the germline V gene are MDHEN and SYDVKM. The CDR3 here is CASSFLHGGYEQYF. Written as DNA, the CDR3 is TGTGCCAGCAGTTTTCTTCACGGAGGCTACGAGCAGTACTTC. Using reference TRBV28 and TRBJ2-7 for the parts outside the CDR3, the full variable domain is DVKVTQSSRYLVKRTGEKVFLECVQDMDHENMFWYRQDPGLGLRLIYFSYDVKMKEKGDIPEGYSVSREKKERFSLILESASTNQTSMYLCASSFLHGGYEQYFGPGTRLTVT.

This clone was counted between two and nine times. CDR3 loop: CSVDRYPPWNEQFF. The CDR3 DNA follows: TGCAGCGTTGATCGGTATCCCCCTTGGAATGAGCAGTTCTTC. The rearrangement joins TRBV29-1 to TRBJ2-1; D ambiguous. The CDR3 totals 14 residues. The V gene lost 3 bases and the J gene lost 7 bases, with 16 bases spanning the gap. CDR1 is SQVTM, CDR2 ANQGSEA, per germline.

This clone has just a few counts. The V and J genes are TRBV14 and TRBJ2-1; D is uncertain. This CDR3 has 15 amino acids. Germline loops: CDR1 SGHDN, CDR2 FVKESK. V lost 3 bases to trimming and J lost 0 bases, with 9 bases between them. CDR3 DNA sequence: TGTGCCAGCAGCCATCGCGGATTCTCCTACAATGAGCAGTTCTTC. Protein product: CASSHRGFSYNEQFF.

V usage is TRBV28 and J usage is TRBJ2-1, with 7 bases lining up with TRBD2. Germline V gene sequence: CDR1 MDHEN, CDR2 SYDVKM. The CDR3 spans 16 residues. J lost 0 bases, V lost 6 bases, and 8 bases had no gene match. The CDR3 protein is CASSPQGGPSYNEQFF. As DNA, the CDR3 is TGTGCCAGCAGCCCGCAGGGAGGGCCCTCCTACAATGAGCAGTTCTTC.